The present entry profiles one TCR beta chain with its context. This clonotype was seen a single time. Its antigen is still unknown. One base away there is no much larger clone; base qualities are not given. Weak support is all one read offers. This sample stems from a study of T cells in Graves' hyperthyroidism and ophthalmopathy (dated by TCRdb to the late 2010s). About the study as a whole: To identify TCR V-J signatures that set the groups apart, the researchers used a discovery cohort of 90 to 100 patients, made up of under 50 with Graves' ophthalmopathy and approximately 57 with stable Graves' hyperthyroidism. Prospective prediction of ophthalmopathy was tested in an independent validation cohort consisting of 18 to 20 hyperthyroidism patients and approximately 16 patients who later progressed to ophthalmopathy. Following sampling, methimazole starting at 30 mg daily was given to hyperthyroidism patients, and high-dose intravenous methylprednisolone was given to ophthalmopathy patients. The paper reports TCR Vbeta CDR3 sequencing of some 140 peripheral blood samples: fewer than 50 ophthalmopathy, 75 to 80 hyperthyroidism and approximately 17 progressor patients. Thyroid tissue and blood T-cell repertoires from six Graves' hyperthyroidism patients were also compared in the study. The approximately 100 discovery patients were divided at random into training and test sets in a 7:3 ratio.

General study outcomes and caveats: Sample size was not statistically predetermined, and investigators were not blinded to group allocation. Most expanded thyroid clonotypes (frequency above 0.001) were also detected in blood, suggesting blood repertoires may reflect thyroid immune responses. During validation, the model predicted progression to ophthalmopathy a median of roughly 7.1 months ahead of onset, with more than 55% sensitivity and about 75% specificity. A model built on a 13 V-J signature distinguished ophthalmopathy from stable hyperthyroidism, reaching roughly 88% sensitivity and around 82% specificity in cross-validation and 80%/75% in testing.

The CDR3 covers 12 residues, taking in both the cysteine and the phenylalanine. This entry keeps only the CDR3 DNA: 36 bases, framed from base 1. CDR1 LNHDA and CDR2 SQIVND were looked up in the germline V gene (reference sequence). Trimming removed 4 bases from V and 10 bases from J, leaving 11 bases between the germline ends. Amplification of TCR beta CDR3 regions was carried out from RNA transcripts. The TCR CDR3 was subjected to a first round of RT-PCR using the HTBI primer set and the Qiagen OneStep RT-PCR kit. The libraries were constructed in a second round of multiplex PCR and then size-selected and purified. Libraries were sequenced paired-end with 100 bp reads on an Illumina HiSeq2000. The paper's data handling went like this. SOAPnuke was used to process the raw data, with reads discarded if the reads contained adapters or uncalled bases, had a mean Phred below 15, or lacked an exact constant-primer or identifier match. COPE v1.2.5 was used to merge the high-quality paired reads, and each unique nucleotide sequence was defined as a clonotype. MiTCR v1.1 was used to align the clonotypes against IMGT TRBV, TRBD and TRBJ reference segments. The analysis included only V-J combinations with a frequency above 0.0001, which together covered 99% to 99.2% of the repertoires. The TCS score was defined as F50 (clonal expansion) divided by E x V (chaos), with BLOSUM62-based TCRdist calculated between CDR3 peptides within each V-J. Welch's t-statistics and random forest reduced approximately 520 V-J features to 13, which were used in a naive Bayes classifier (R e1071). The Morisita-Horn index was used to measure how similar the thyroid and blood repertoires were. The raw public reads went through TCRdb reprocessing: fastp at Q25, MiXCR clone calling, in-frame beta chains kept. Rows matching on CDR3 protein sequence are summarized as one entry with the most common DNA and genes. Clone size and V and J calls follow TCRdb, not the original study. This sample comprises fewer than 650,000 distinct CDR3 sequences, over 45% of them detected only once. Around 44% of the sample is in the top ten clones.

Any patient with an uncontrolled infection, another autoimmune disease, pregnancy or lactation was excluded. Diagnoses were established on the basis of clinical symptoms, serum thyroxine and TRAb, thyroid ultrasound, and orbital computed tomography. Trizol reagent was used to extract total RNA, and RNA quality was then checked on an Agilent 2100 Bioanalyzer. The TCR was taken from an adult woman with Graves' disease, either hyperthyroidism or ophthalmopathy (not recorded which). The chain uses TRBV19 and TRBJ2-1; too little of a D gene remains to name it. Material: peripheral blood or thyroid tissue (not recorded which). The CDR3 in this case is CASSTSRREQFF. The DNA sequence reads TGTGCCAGTAGTACCAGTCGGCGGGAGCAGTTCTTC.